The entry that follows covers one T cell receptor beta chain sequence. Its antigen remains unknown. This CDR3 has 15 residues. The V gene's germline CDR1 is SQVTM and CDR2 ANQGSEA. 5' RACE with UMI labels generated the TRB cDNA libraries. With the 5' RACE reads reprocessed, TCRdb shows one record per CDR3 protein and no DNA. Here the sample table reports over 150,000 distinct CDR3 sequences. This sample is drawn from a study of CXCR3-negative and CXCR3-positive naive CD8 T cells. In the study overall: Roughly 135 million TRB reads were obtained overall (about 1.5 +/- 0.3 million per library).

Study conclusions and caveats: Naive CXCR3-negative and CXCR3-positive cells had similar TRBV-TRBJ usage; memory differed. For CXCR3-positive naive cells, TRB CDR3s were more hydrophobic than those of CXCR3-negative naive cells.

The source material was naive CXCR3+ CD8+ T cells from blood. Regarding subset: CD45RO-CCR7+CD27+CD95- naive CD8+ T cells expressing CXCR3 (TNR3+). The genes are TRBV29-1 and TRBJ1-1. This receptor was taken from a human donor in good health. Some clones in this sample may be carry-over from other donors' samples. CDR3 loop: CSVESIWAGPEEAFF.